One T cell receptor (beta chain) is described in this entry. Its antigen remains unknown. This sample was taken from a study of cytomegalovirus exposure and HLA in healthy donors. Study-wide results and limits: TCR association rates varied by HLA locus in a later analysis, with DRB1 highest and HLA-C lowest. Reported results showed that the classifier diagnosed cytomegalovirus status with high specificity and sensitivity.

The CDR3 is 19 amino acids. J lost 7 bases, V lost 3 bases, and 17 bases had no gene match. Germline V gene data show CDR1 as MNHEY and CDR2 as SMNVEV (reference sequence). The PCR employed 60 Vbeta primers together with 13 Jbeta primers. Profiling relied on immunoSEQ multiplex PCR, and the TCRdb table lists in-frame clones only, not all of them. Found here are 100,000 to 150,000 clones; the top ten clones hold 1.6%. What was sequenced was PBMCs. The chain employs TRBV27 and TRBJ2-1, with 11 nucleotides matching TRBD2. The clonotype originates from a woman aged 40 to 50 in good health and CMV-seropositive. The CDR3 region is CASSFITGGGLAEPNEQFF. Written as DNA, the CDR3 is TGTGCCAGCAGTTTTATTACCGGGGGGGGACTAGCGGAACCAAATGAGCAGTTCTTC.